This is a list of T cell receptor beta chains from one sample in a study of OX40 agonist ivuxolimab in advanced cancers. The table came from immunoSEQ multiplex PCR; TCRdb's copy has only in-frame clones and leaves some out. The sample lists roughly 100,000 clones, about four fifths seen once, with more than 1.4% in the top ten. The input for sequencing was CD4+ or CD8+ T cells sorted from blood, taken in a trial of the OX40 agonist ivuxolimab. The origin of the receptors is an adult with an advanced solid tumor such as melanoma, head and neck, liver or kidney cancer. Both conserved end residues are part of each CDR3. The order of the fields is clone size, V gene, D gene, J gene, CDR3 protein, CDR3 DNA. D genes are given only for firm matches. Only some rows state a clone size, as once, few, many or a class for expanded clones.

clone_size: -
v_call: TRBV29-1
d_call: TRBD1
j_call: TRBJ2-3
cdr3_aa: CSVAGQGVDTQYF
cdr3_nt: TGCAGCGTGGCCGGACAGGGGGTCGATACGCAGTATTTT

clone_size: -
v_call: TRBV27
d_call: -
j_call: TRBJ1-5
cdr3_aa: CASSLSAGRVIQPQHF
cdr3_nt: TGTGCCAGCAGTTTATCGGCCGGCAGGGTAATCCAGCCCCAGCATTTT

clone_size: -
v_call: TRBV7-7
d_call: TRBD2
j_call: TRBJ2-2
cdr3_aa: CASSPGLAGGPLTGELFF
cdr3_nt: TGTGCCAGCAGCCCGGGACTAGCGGGAGGGCCGTTGACCGGGGAGCTGTTTTTT

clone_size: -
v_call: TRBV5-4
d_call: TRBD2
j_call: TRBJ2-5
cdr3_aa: CASSQARTSGRRGQETQYF
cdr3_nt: TGTGCCAGCAGCCAAGCCCGCACTAGCGGGAGACGGGGGCAAGAGACCCAGTACTTC

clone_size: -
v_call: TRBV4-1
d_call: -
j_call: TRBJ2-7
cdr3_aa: CASSQFMLPRYEQYF
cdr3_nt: TGCGCCAGCAGCCAATTCATGCTCCCGCGCTACGAGCAGTACTTC

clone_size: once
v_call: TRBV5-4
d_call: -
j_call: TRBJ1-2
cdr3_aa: CASSSPNTGYYGYTF
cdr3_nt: TGTGCCAGCAGCTCACCCAACACAGGGTACTATGGCTACACCTTC

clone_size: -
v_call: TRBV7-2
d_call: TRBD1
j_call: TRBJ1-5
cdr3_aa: CASSLSPGQGGGQPQHF
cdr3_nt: TGTGCCAGCAGCCTCTCCCCGGGACAGGGAGGCGGTCAGCCCCAGCATTTT

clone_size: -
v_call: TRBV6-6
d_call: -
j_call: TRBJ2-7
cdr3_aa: CASNSHVQGVGEQYF
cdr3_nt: TGTGCCAGCAACTCTCACGTCCAGGGTGTCGGGGAGCAGTACTTC

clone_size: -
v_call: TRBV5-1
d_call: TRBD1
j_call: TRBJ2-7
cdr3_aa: CATQGDRELKQYF
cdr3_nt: TGCGCCACCCAGGGGGACAGGGAATTGAAGCAGTACTTC

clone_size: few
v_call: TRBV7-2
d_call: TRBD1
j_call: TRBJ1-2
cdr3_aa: CASSRDRDHTF
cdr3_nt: TGTGCCAGCAGCCGGGACAGGGACCACACCTTC

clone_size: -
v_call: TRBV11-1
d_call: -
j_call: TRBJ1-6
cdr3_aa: CASSLTRGSYNSPLHF
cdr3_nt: TGTGCCAGCAGCCTCACTCGTGGCTCCTATAATTCACCCCTCCACTTT

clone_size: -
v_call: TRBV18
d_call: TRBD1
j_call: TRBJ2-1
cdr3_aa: CASSDRGNEQFF
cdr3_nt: TGTGCCAGCTCAGACAGGGGTAACGAGCAGTTCTTC

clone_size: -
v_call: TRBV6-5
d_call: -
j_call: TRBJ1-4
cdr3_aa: CASTPAGEEKLFF
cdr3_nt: TGTGCCAGCACCCCCGCAGGGGAGGAAAAACTGTTTTTT

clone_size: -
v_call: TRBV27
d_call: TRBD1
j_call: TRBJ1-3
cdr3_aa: CASRLTGAGNTIYF
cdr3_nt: TGTGCCAGCAGATTGACAGGGGCTGGAAACACCATATATTTT

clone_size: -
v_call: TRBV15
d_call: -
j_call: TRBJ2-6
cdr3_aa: CATSRDHHFSGANVLTF
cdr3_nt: TGTGCCACCAGCAGAGATCACCATTTCTCTGGGGCCAACGTCCTGACTTTC

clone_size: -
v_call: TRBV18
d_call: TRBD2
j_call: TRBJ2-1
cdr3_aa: CASAASGRNVGNEQFF
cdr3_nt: TGTGCCAGCGCCGCTAGCGGGAGGAACGTTGGCAATGAGCAGTTCTTC

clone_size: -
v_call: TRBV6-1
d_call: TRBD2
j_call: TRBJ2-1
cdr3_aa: CAVRPGLAYNEQFF
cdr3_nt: TGTGCCGTACGACCGGGACTAGCCTACAATGAGCAGTTCTTC

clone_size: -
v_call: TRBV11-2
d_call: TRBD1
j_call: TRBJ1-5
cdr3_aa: CASSMGQGRANQPQHF
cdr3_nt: TGTGCCAGCAGCATGGGACAGGGACGCGCGAATCAGCCCCAGCATTTT

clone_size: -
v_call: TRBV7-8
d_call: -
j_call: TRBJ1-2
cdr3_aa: CASSPAAGQSGYTF
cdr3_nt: TGTGCCAGCAGCCCAGCAGCAGGTCAGAGTGGCTACACCTTC

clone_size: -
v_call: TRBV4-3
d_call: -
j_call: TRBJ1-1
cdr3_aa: CASSQSLTRDTEAFF
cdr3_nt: TGCGCCAGCAGCCAAAGTCTGACAAGGGACACTGAAGCTTTCTTT

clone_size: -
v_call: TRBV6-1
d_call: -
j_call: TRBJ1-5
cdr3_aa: CASSELRGRQPQHF
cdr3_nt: TGTGCCAGCAGTGAACTGCGGGGGAGGCAGCCCCAGCATTTT

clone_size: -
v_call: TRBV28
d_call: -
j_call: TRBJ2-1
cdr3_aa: CASSSVRYNEQFF
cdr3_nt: TGTGCCAGCAGTTCGGTCCGGTACAATGAGCAGTTCTTC

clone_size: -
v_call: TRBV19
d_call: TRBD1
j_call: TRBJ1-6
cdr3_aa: CASSVTGRDDSPLHF
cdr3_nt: TGTGCCAGTAGTGTGACAGGGAGGGACGATTCACCCCTCCACTTT

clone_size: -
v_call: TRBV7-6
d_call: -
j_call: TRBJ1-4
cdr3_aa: CASSPYGQRNEKLFF
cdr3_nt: TGTGCCAGCAGCCCCTACGGACAGCGTAATGAAAAACTGTTTTTT

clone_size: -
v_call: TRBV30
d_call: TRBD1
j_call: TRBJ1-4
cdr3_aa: CAWSAGQGLGEKLFF
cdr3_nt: TGTGCCTGGAGTGCTGGACAGGGGCTGGGTGAAAAACTGTTTTTT

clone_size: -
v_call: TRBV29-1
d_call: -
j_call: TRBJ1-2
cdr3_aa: CSVGPEGYTF
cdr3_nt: TGCAGCGTTGGCCCCGAAGGCTACACCTTC

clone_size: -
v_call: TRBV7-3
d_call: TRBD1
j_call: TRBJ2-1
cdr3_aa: CASSPQGASNEQFF
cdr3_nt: TGTGCCAGCAGCCCTCAGGGGGCCTCCAATGAGCAGTTCTTC

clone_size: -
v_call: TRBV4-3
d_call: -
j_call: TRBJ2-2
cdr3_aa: CASSQDFGRNTGELFF
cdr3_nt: TGCGCCAGCAGCCAAGATTTTGGCCGGAACACCGGGGAGCTGTTTTTT

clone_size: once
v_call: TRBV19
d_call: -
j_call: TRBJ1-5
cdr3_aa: CASSTGGEQPQHF
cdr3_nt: TGTGCCAGTAGTACGGGTGGAGAGCAGCCCCAGCATTTT

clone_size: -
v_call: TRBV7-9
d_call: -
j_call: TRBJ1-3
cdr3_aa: CASSLAPGNTIYF
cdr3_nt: TGTGCCAGCAGCTTAGCGCCTGGAAACACCATATATTTT

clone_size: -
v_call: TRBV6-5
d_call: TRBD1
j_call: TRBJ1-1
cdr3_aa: CASSLQGARAFF
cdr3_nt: TGTGCCAGCAGTTTACAGGGGGCGCGGGCTTTCTTT

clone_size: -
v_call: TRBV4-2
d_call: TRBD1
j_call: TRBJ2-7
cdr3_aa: CASSQVGGQGPYEQYF
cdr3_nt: TGTGCCAGCAGCCAAGTGGGCGGACAGGGCCCCTACGAGCAGTACTTC

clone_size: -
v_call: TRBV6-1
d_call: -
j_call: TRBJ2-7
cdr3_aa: CASRGPNSYEQYF
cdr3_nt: TGTGCCAGCAGAGGACCGAACTCCTACGAGCAGTACTTC

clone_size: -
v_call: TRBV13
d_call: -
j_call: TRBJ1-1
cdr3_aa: CASSLGRAFGIEAFF
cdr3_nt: TGTGCCAGCAGCTTAGGTCGGGCCTTTGGGATTGAAGCTTTCTTT